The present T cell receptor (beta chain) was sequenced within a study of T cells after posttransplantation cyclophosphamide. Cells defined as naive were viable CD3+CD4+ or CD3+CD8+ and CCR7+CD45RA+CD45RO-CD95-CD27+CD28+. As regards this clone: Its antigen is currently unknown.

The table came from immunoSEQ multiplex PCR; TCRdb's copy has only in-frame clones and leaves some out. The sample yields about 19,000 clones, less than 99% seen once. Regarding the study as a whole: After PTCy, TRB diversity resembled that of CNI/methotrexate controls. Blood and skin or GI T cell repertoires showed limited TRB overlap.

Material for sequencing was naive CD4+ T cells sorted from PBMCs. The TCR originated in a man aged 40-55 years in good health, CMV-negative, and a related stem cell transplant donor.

The CDR3 loop is CASSIGQGAAGELFF. CDR3 in DNA: TGTGCCAGCAGTATCGGACAGGGGGCGGCCGGGGAGCTGTTTTTT. This sequence joins TRBV2 and TRBJ2-2; 11 nucleotides agree with TRBD1. Germline values: CDR1 SNHLY, CDR2 FYNNEI. The CDR3 has 15 amino acids. J lost 6 bases, V lost 5 bases, and 5 bases had no gene match.